The next 26 T cell receptor beta chains were all read from a single sample in a study of T cell responses to AZD1222 COVID-19 vaccine. TCRdb's table, derived via immunoSEQ multiplex PCR, lists solely in-frame clones and lacks some. This table holds more than 150,000 clones, around 92% found once. The sequencing here drew on peripheral blood, taken on day 0 of AZD1222 vaccination. The receptors stem from an adult in good health.

This clone was seen only once. This rearrangement joins TRBV30 to TRBJ2-7; D unresolved. CDR1 is GTSNPN, CDR2 SVGIG, per germline (reference sequence). The CDR3 runs to 14 residues. The V end lost 2 bases, the J end lost 2 bases, and 13 bases lay between the germline ends. The CDR3 region is CAWSLSRRPYEQYF. CDR3 DNA sequence: TGTGCCTGGAGTCTTTCCCGCCGCCCCTACGAGCAGTACTTC.

This clone was counted once. The gene calls are TRBV9 and TRBJ1-2, with 7 bases that match TRBD1. From germline, CDR1 is SGDLS and CDR2 YYNGEE. The CDR3 sequence is 15 residues long. V lost 4 bases and J lost 2; bases outside the gene matches: 8. As DNA, the CDR3 is TGTGCCAGCAGCCCCCGAGACAGGGACAACTATGGCTACACCTTC. This gives the protein CASSPRDRDNYGYTF.

This chain joins TRBV10-3 and TRBJ1-6; 10 positions agree with TRBD1. This CDR3 region has 14 residues. Trimming at V came to 6 bases and at J to 7 bases, leaving 3 bases not matched to a gene. In germline, CDR1 is ENHRY, CDR2 SYGVKD. CDR3 amino acids: CAISGQGDNSPLHF. DNA for the CDR3: TGTGCCATCAGCGGACAGGGGGACAATTCACCCCTCCACTTT.

This rearrangement joins TRBV28 to TRBJ2-7; D unresolved. CDR3 length: 12 residues. The V end lost 6 bases, the J end lost 2 bases, and 8 bases lay between the germline ends. Germline lookup yields CDR1 MDHEN and CDR2 SYDVKM. The CDR3 region has the DNA TGTGCCAGCAGAAGCTTTCCCTACGAGCAGTACTTC. This gives the protein CASRSFPYEQYF.

The chain employs TRBV12-3 or TRBV12-4 and TRBJ2-7, with TRBD2 matching 9 bases. The CDR3 loop spans 13 amino acids. Trimming cost V 6 bases and J 7 bases; bases outside gene matches: 7. Here the CDR3 DNA reads TGTGCCAGCAGGGGCGGGAGGGCAGTGGAGCAGTACTTC. Translating it yields CASRGGRAVEQYF.

V is TRBV6-5 and J is TRBJ1-5; D possibly corresponds to TRBD1 (5 bases). V was cut by 5 bases and J by 3 bases, with 11 bases left in between. CDR1 and CDR2 (germline): MNHEY, SVGAGI. The CDR3 loop spans 14 amino acids. The chain's CDR3 is CASSRRQYNQPQHF. The DNA of the CDR3 is TGTGCCAGCAGTCGAAGACAGTACAATCAGCCCCAGCATTTT.

The count of this clone is one. The chain combines TRBV5-1 with TRBJ2-5, with 8 bases matching TRBD2. The V gene's germline CDR1 is SGHRS and CDR2 YFSETQ. The ends lost 4 bases at V and 4 bases at J; junction bases unmatched: 6. The CDR3 extends over 14 amino acids. CDR3 protein: CASSPAGVRETQYF. DNA for the CDR3: TGCGCCAGCAGCCCAGCGGGAGTTCGAGAGACCCAGTACTTC.

This clone occurred a few times. CDR3: CASRSFDRNTEAFF. The CDR3 coding sequence is TGTGCCAGCCGGTCATTTGACAGGAACACTGAAGCTTTCTTT. The rearrangement links TRBV27 to TRBJ1-1; TRBD1 might be the D (5 bases). The CDR3 covers 14 residues. Germline CDR1 reads MNHEY; CDR2 reads SMNVEV (reference sequence). Trimming removed 8 bases from V and 1 base from J, with 14 bases in between.

This rearrangement joins TRBV7-9 to TRBJ1-4, with 9 bases fitting TRBD1. The CDR3 is 16 amino acids. The ends lost 4 bases at V and 8 bases at J; junction bases unmatched: 11. Germline V CDR1 and CDR2: SEHNR, FQNEAQ (reference sequence). The CDR3 here is CASSSRTGQGMEKLFF. DNA for the CDR3: TGTGCCAGCAGCTCAAGGACGGGACAGGGTATGGAAAAACTGTTTTTT.

V and J are TRBV21-1 and TRBJ2-1. TRBV21-1 is a listed pseudogene. The CDR3 totals 15 residues. Here the CDR3 DNA reads TGTGCCAGCACGCTGGGGGTAGACCTTGTCAATGAGCAGTTCTTC. Protein: CASTLGVDLVNEQFF.

The chain recombines TRBV11-2 with TRBJ2-1; 7 bases map to TRBD2. Trimming at V came to 0 bases and at J to 10 bases, leaving 9 bases not matched to a gene. CDR3 size: 15 residues. Germline V gene sequence: CDR1 SGHAT, CDR2 FQNNGV. CDR3 coding DNA: TGTGCCAGCAGCTTAGATGCCCTTTGGGGGGGGGAGCAGTTCTTC. Translation gives CASSLDALWGGEQFF.

The chain couples TRBV6-5 to TRBJ2-7; D is perhaps TRBD2 (6 bases). With 10 bases removed from V and 1 base from J, the gap between germline ends came to 14 bases. CDR3 length: 13 residues. The germline CDR1 and CDR2 sequences are MNHEY and SVGAGI. In DNA form, the CDR3 reads TGTGCCACCTTGGGACTCCCTTCCTACGAGCAGTACTTC. It yields the protein CATLGLPSYEQYF.

The V gene is TRBV7-6, the J gene TRBJ1-3, with a weak D call TRBD1 (5 bases). This CDR3 is built from 18 residues. Germline V gives CDR1 SGHVS, CDR2 FNYEAQ. Trimming removed 1 base at V and 3 bases at J, with 19 bases between. CDR3 amino acids: CASSLGGGRTVLGNTIYF. CDR3 in DNA: TGTGCCAGCAGCTTAGGGGGCGGTCGGACGGTACTTGGAAACACCATATATTTT.

This clone came up once. This chain links TRBV29-1 with TRBJ1-2; possibly TRBD1 for D (6 bases). Trimming cost V 8 bases and J 0 bases, with 13 bases left between them. In germline, CDR1 is SQVTM, CDR2 ANQGSEA. This CDR3 has 13 residues. CDR3 protein: CSTWDIANYGYTF. In DNA form, the CDR3 reads TGCAGCACCTGGGACATAGCTAACTATGGCTACACCTTC. The variable domain in full, completed from reference TRBV29-1 and TRBJ1-2, reads SAVISQKPSRDICQRGTSLTIQCQVDSQVTMMFWYRQQPGQSLTLIATANQGSEATYESGFVIDKFPISRPNLTFSTLTVSNMSPEDSSIYLCSTWDIANYGYTFGSGTRLTVV.

The rearrangement uses TRBV7-2 and TRBJ1-1, with 10 bases identical to TRBD1. CDR1 and CDR2 (germline): SGHTA, FQGNSA. The CDR3 spans 15 residues. The trim removed 5 bases at V and 4 bases at J, leaving 7 bases unmatched. The CDR3 sequence is CASSARQGALTEAFF. CDR3 nucleotide sequence: TGTGCCAGCAGCGCCCGACAGGGGGCACTCACTGAAGCTTTCTTT.

CDR3 sequence: CASRPRNYGYTF. DNA for the CDR3: TGTGCCAGCAGACCCAGGAACTATGGCTACACCTTC. The chain is built from TRBV28 and TRBJ1-2; D unresolved. This CDR3 comprises 12 residues. Deletions cut 6 bases from V and 2 bases from J, with 7 bases between. In germline, CDR1 is MDHEN, CDR2 SYDVKM.

This clone was counted between two and nine times. J is TRBJ2-2 and V is TRBV5-1; D unresolved. V lost 7 bases and J 0 bases, leaving 7 bases between the germline ends. This CDR3 has 13 amino acids. Germline V gene lookup returns CDR1 SGHRS and CDR2 YFSETQ. CDR3 region: CASSGPNTGELFF. The CDR3 nucleotides are TGCGCCAGCTCCGGGCCGAACACCGGGGAGCTGTTTTTT.

The V call is TRBV7-9, the J call TRBJ1-4, with unresolved D. Germline assignment: CDR1 SEHNR and CDR2 FQNEAQ (reference sequence). The V and J ends lost 5 bases and 5 bases respectively, with 15 bases between them. The CDR3 extends over 15 amino acids. The CDR3 reads CASSQPIGGNEKLFF. The CDR3 DNA is TGTGCCAGCAGCCAACCCATTGGAGGAAATGAAAAACTGTTTTTT.

This chain connects TRBV4-1 to TRBJ2-1, with D perhaps matching TRBD2 (5 bases). Germline CDR1 and CDR2: MGHRA and YSYEKL. This CDR3 has 12 residues. V lost 4 bases to trimming and J lost 8 bases, with 9 bases between them. This CDR3 reads CASSPSGDEQFF. The CDR3 bases are TGCGCCAGCAGCCCCTCCGGGGATGAGCAGTTCTTC.

J is TRBJ1-5 and V is TRBV6-1; D uncertain. CDR1 is MNHNS and CDR2 is SASEGT in the germline V gene. V shed 1 base and J shed 5 bases, with 9 bases lying between them. The CDR3 loop spans 14 amino acids. CDR3 region: CASSEGARHQPQHF. Here the CDR3 DNA reads TGTGCCAGCAGTGAAGGGGCCCGACATCAGCCCCAGCATTTT.

J is TRBJ1-6 and V is TRBV18; D is possibly TRBD1 (5 bases). The CDR3 is 22 amino acids. The germline V and J ends were trimmed by 1 base and 0 bases, with 25 bases remaining between them. Germline V gene lookup returns CDR1 KGHSH and CDR2 LQKENI. The CDR3 loop reads CASSPLVFVSGQPSSYNSPLHF. The CDR3 DNA follows: TGTGCCAGCTCACCACTGGTTTTCGTCTCGGGGCAGCCGAGCTCCTATAATTCACCCCTCCACTTT. Full variable domain (missing parts from reference TRBV18 and TRBJ1-6): NAGVMQNPRHLVRRRGQEARLRCSPMKGHSHVYWYRQLPEEGLKFMVYLQKENIIDESGMPKERFSAEFPKEGPSILRIQQVVRGDSAAYFCASSPLVFVSGQPSSYNSPLHFGNGTRLTVT.

The chain carries TRBV6-5 and TRBJ1-1, with 7 bases lining up with TRBD1. CDR1 MNHEY and CDR2 SVGAGI come from the germline V gene. CDR3 length: 11 residues. The V and J ends lost 5 bases and 8 bases, in that order; junction bases with no gene match: 2. CDR3 bases: TGTGCCAGCAGTCAGGGGGGGGAAGCTTTCTTT. It codes for CASSQGGEAFF.

V usage is TRBV5-6 and J usage is TRBJ1-5, with D maybe TRBD1 (5 bases). Germline V CDR1 and CDR2: SGHDT, YYEEEE. CDR3 length equals 13 residues. Trimming left V 0 bases short and J 6 bases short, with 7 bases between. As DNA, the CDR3 is TGTGCCAGCAGCTTGGAGGGGTTTCAGCCCCAGCATTTT. Its translation: CASSLEGFQPQHF.

The chain is built from TRBV30 and TRBJ1-2; tentative D call: TRBD1 (6 bases). Germline lookup yields CDR1 GTSNPN and CDR2 SVGIG (reference sequence). The CDR3 is 13 amino acids. Trimming shortened V by 2 bases and J by 5 bases, and 12 bases separated the two germline ends. The CDR3 sequence is CAWSNTGNYGYTF. For the CDR3, the DNA is TGTGCCTGGAGTAATACAGGGAATTATGGCTACACCTTC.

The rearrangement uses TRBV3-1 (or the pseudogene TRBV3-2) and TRBJ1-2; D uncertain. CDR3 length equals 14 residues. Between the trimmed V and J ends, which lost 2 bases and 4 bases, there was a span of 11 bases. The germline CDR1 and CDR2 sequences are LGHDT and YNNKEL (reference sequence). CDR3 sequence: CASSQNDRFYGYTF. Written as DNA, the CDR3 is TGTGCCAGCAGCCAAAATGACCGTTTCTATGGCTACACCTTC.

The chain uses TRBV9 and TRBJ2-3; 9 bases line up with TRBD2. Germline CDR1 and CDR2: SGDLS and YYNGEE. J was trimmed by 9 bases and V by 3 bases; bases with no gene match: 5. This CDR3 region has 13 residues. CDR3: CASSAAGGPTQYF. The CDR3 bases are TGTGCCAGCAGCGCTGCGGGGGGGCCAACGCAGTATTTT.